The 26 T cell receptor beta chains below come from one sample, sequenced in a study of cytomegalovirus exposure and HLA in healthy donors. The PCR used 60 Vbeta and 13 Jbeta primers. The assay was immunoSEQ multiplex PCR, and TCRdb's table has in-frame clones only and misses some. The data hold over 100,000 clones, with around 60% observed a single time. Sequencing was carried out using PBMCs. These TCRs come from a man aged 35-49 years in good health and CMV-seropositive.

The rearrangement joins TRBV19 to TRBJ2-5; 8 nucleotides agree with TRBD2. The V and J ends lost 3 bases and 3 bases, in that order; junction bases with no gene match: 6. Germline CDR1 LNHDA, CDR2 SQIVND (reference sequence). This CDR3 is built from 15 residues. The CDR3 DNA reads TGTGCCAGTAGTATCGGGACTAGTCTGAAAGAGACCCAGTACTTC. Its translation: CASSIGTSLKETQYF.

The rearrangement uses TRBV7-8 and TRBJ1-5; D is unresolved. Germline lookup yields CDR1 SGHVS and CDR2 FQNEAQ. The CDR3 contains 13 residues. Trimming removed 1 base from V and 4 bases from J, with 5 bases in between. The CDR3 DNA reads as TGTGCCAGCAGCTTAGAGAGAAATCAGCCCCAGCATTTT. Its protein is CASSLERNQPQHF.

This chain joins TRBV7-2 and TRBJ2-2; a weak D match, TRBD2 (6 bases). From germline, CDR1 is SGHTA and CDR2 FQGNSA. CDR3 length equals 15 residues. The ends were cut back, 0 bases at V and 4 bases at J, with 9 bases in the middle. CDR3 nucleotides: TGTGCCAGCAGCTTAGCCGGGACTTTCACCGGGGAGCTGTTTTTT. This codes for CASSLAGTFTGELFF. Complete variable domain (other parts from reference TRBV7-2 and TRBJ2-2): GAGVSQSPSNKVTEKGKDVELRCDPISGHTALYWYRQSLGQGLEFLIYFQGNSAPDKSGLPSDRFSAERTGGSVSTLTIQRTQQEDSAVYLCASSLAGTFTGELFFGEGSRLTVL.

A remark on this clone: This sample includes further DNA sequences coding for the same CDR3. V gene TRBV5-1 combines with J gene TRBJ1-2, with D perhaps matching TRBD1 (6 bases). CDR1 SGHRS and CDR2 YFSETQ come from the germline V gene. CDR3 size: 14 residues. V was shortened by 0 bases and J by 3 bases, with 9 bases between the two germline ends. For the CDR3, the DNA is TGCGCCAGCAGCTTGGCACCAGGGGACTATGGCTACACCTTC. It encodes CASSLAPGDYGYTF.

The chain joins TRBV7-9 to TRBJ1-3, with 7 bases that match TRBD1. Per germline, CDR1 SEHNR and CDR2 FQNEAQ (reference sequence). The CDR3 loop spans 16 amino acids. V lost 5 bases, J lost 0 bases, and 7 bases stayed unmatched. The CDR3 DNA is TGTGCCAGCAGCACCTCGACAGGGAGCTCTGGAAACACCATATATTTT. It translates to CASSTSTGSSGNTIYF.

The genes are TRBV5-1 and TRBJ2-1, with 13 bases matching TRBD2. V was pared by 0 bases and J by 8 bases, with 11 bases of the junction left unmatched. The CDR3 length is 18 residues. CDR1 is SGHRS and CDR2 is YFSETQ in the germline V gene. CDR3 amino acids: CASSLVSPTSGGVYEQFF. The CDR3 bases are TGCGCCAGCAGCTTGGTATCCCCAACTAGCGGGGGGGTGTATGAGCAGTTCTTC.

The chain uses TRBV19 and TRBJ2-3; TRBD1 is a possible D gene (6 bases). CDR1 and CDR2 from the germline V gene are LNHDA and SQIVND (reference sequence). V lost 9 bases to trimming and J lost 5 bases, with 18 bases between them. There are 14 residues in the CDR3. In DNA, the CDR3 is TGTGCCAGCAGTGGGCCCTCAGGGGTAGATACGCAGTATTTT. This sequence encodes CASSGPSGVDTQYF.

This clone was recorded a few times. One end of the junction does not line up with germline, which may come from a read error. The sample has other DNA sequences that encode this CDR3 too. The CDR3 DNA reads TGTTCCAGCAGCTTACGGAATCAGCCCCAGCATTTT. Translated, it gives CSSSLRNQPQHF. J is TRBJ1-5 and V is TRBV7-9, with no clear D. The CDR3 has 12 amino acids. Germline-derived CDR1 and CDR2 are SEHNR and FQNEAQ (reference sequence).

The CDR3 spells CASSQASESNTGELFF. The CDR3 DNA reads TGTGCCAGCAGCCAGGCTAGCGAATCGAACACCGGGGAGCTGTTTTTT. V gene TRBV9 combines with J gene TRBJ2-2; perhaps TRBD2 as D (6 bases). This CDR3 has 16 residues. V lost 4 bases and J 0 bases, leaving 13 bases between the germline ends. Germline values: CDR1 SGDLS, CDR2 YYNGEE.

The gene calls are TRBV9 and TRBJ1-1; no reliable D call. Germline CDR1 reads SGDLS; CDR2 reads YYNGEE. The CDR3 covers 13 residues. Deletions cut 4 bases from V and 8 bases from J, with 15 bases between. As DNA, the CDR3 is TGTGCCAGCAGCCCTCTCCCTGAGAGCGAAGCTTTCTTT. It yields the protein CASSPLPESEAFF.

V gene TRBV11-2 combines with J gene TRBJ2-7; D is ambiguous. The CDR3 covers 18 residues. V was cut by 6 bases and J by 3 bases, with 27 bases left in between. Germline loops: CDR1 SGHAT, CDR2 FQNNGV. The CDR3, as DNA: TGTGCCAGCAGTCAGAGCTTAGTAATTCAGGTGTCCGGCTACGAGCAGTACTTC. Translating it yields CASSQSLVIQVSGYEQYF.

The chain carries TRBV30 and TRBJ2-3, with unresolved D. The CDR3 totals 13 residues. Germline assignment: CDR1 GTSNPN and CDR2 SVGIG (reference sequence). The V end lost 5 bases, the J end lost 2 bases, and 11 bases lay between the germline ends. The CDR3 is CAWELSHTDTQYF. Here the CDR3 DNA reads TGTGCCTGGGAGTTATCCCACACAGATACGCAGTATTTT.

Comment on this clone: Its ends do not fully match the called genes, so a read error is possible. The chain carries TRBV11-2 and TRBJ2-5; D not resolved. The CDR3 spans 16 residues. Germline values: CDR1 SGHAT, CDR2 FQNNGV. CDR3 DNA sequence: TGTGCCAGCAGCTTAGAAGTCTGGGTTAGCCAAGGGACCCAGTACTTC. Its translation is CASSLEVWVSQGTQYF.

The V gene is TRBV30, the J gene TRBJ1-4, with unresolved D. The CDR3 consists of 14 residues. V dropped 1 base and J dropped 4 bases, with 10 bases sitting between them. Germline V gene sequence: CDR1 GTSNPN, CDR2 SVGIG (reference sequence). CDR3 region: CAWSGWSYNEKLFF. The DNA of the CDR3 is TGTGCCTGGAGTGGCTGGAGCTATAATGAAAAACTGTTTTTT.

This clone was counted a few times. This chain uses TRBV4-1 with TRBJ2-5; D is possibly TRBD2 (5 bases). The end of the DNA fits TRBJ2-7 better, so the J call may be wrong. Germline loops: CDR1 MGHRA, CDR2 YSYEKL. This CDR3 is built from 14 residues. DNA for the CDR3: TGCGCCAGCAGCCAAGTAGGAGGAACCTACGAGCAGTACTTC. It encodes CASSQVGGTYEQYF.

This clone came up a few times. This chain links TRBV4-3 with TRBJ2-5; 7 nucleotides align to TRBD2. The last part of the DNA fits TRBJ2-7 better; the J call may be wrong. The germline V gene has CDR1 LGHNA and CDR2 YSLEER. CDR3 length equals 13 residues. CDR3 residues: CASIRGGTYEQYF. CDR3 nucleotide sequence: TGCGCCAGCATCCGCGGGGGAACCTACGAGCAGTACTTC.

This clone was observed a handful of times. The rearrangement links TRBV30 to TRBJ2-1, with D hard to call. Germline loops: CDR1 GTSNPN, CDR2 SVGIG (reference sequence). The CDR3 sequence is 14 residues long. Trimming cost V 2 bases and J 5 bases, with 13 bases left between them. CDR3 in amino acids: CAWSYGQTHNEQFF. In DNA form, the CDR3 reads TGTGCCTGGAGTTATGGGCAAACCCACAATGAGCAGTTCTTC. The whole variable domain, filled in from reference TRBV30 and TRBJ2-1, reads SQTIHQWPATLVQPVGSPLSLECTVEGTSNPNLYWYRQAAGRGLQLLFYSVGIGQISSEVPQNLSASRPQDRQFILSSKKLLLSDSGFYLCAWSYGQTHNEQFFGPGTRLTVL.

This chain joins TRBV28 and TRBJ2-3; tentatively, D is TRBD2 (6 bases). The germline CDR1 and CDR2 sequences are MDHEN and SYDVKM. The ends were cut back, 1 base at V and 0 bases at J, with 17 bases in the middle. The CDR3 sequence is 18 residues long. Here the CDR3 reads CASSLSVGRGTSTDTQYF. DNA for the CDR3: TGTGCCAGCAGTTTATCCGTCGGGCGGGGCACTAGCACAGATACGCAGTATTTT.

The chain combines TRBV11-3 with TRBJ2-4; D is perhaps TRBD1 (5 bases). This CDR3 is built from 12 residues. The V end was cut by 4 bases, the J end by 12 bases, with 13 bases between. Germline V gene sequence: CDR1 SGHNT, CDR2 YENEEA. The CDR3 protein is CASSYRQLAQYF. The CDR3 DNA reads TGTGCCAGCAGCTACAGACAGTTGGCTCAGTACTTC.

V is TRBV6-1 and J is TRBJ1-2; possible D gene TRBD1, 5 bases. Deletions cut 4 bases from V and 5 bases from J, with 14 bases between. Germline V gene sequence: CDR1 MNHNS, CDR2 SASEGT. This CDR3 region has 14 residues. The CDR3 loop is CASSVDSLTYGYTF. The CDR3 DNA reads TGTGCCAGCAGTGTCGACAGTTTGACATATGGCTACACCTTC.

The chain employs TRBV15 and TRBJ2-7; tentative D call: TRBD1 (5 bases). Trimming cost V 3 bases and J 0 bases, with 12 bases left between them. Germline CDR1 and CDR2: LNHNV and YYDKDF (reference sequence). The CDR3 consists of 15 residues. The CDR3 nucleotides read TGTGCCACCAGCAGGTCGGACACAATCTCCTACGAGCAGTACTTC. Amino acid sequence: CATSRSDTISYEQYF.

The rearrangement uses TRBV10-3 and TRBJ1-2; D is perhaps TRBD1 (6 bases). In germline, CDR1 is ENHRY, CDR2 SYGVKD. This CDR3 has 13 amino acids. V was cut by 7 bases and J by 5 bases, with 14 bases left in between. The CDR3 reads CAINKAGEYGYTF. CDR3 nucleotides: TGTGCCATCAACAAGGCAGGGGAGTATGGCTACACCTTC.

This clone has a handful of counts. The V call is TRBV25-1, the J call TRBJ2-7; 9 nucleotides agree with TRBD1. Germline CDR1 reads MGHDK; CDR2 reads SYGVNS. The CDR3 contains 17 residues. V lost 6 bases to trimming and J lost 0 bases; unmatched junction nucleotides: 12. CDR3 nucleotides: TGTGCCAGCAGCTACTCCGGGACAGGGTTGATCTCCTACGAGCAGTACTTC. Its protein product is CASSYSGTGLISYEQYF.

This chain joins TRBV29-1 and TRBJ2-3; 8 nucleotides match TRBD2. The CDR3 spans 15 residues. Looked up from germline, CDR1 is SQVTM and CDR2 is ANQGSEA. Trimming at V came to 6 bases and at J to 0 bases, leaving 8 bases not matched to a gene. Here the CDR3 reads CSVAAASGSTDTQYF. The CDR3, as DNA: TGCAGCGTCGCAGCCGCTAGCGGGAGCACAGATACGCAGTATTTT.

This chain connects TRBV29-1 to TRBJ2-7; TRBD2 aligns across 9 bases. The germline gives CDR1 SQVTM, CDR2 ANQGSEA. V shed 4 bases, J shed 0 bases, and the junction held 7 bases outside the gene matches. The CDR3 contains 15 residues. CDR3 amino acids: CSVGRLAAASYEQYF. DNA for the CDR3: TGCAGCGTTGGCCGACTAGCGGCAGCCTCCTACGAGCAGTACTTC.

V usage is TRBV7-9 and J usage is TRBJ2-7; the match to TRBD2 covers 9 bases. The CDR3 consists of 16 residues. Germline values: CDR1 SEHNR, CDR2 FQNEAQ (reference sequence). After removal of 1 base from V and 2 bases from J, the junction contained 6 bases not matched to a gene. The DNA for the CDR3 is TGTGCCAGCAGCTTAGGCGAGCGGGGGGCGCCCTACGAGCAGTACTTC. It translates to CASSLGERGAPYEQYF.